Below are 11 T cell receptor beta chains sequenced from a single sample in a study of blood T cells in healthy people across ages (dated by TCRdb to between 2015 and 2017). Preparation of the library involved 5' RACE. Data came from an Illumina HiSeq 2500. A second PCR of about 6 to 11 cycles was run with a J-beta primer mix and a sample-barcoded 5' primer. TCRdb applied fastp at Q25 and MiXCR to the public reads, then kept only in-frame beta chains. Duplicate CDR3 protein sequences are folded into a single record with the most common DNA and genes. Recorded for this sample are 1.5 million to 2 million distinct CDR3 sequences; approximately 30% of them occurred a single time. 7.7% of the sample comes from the top ten. The source material was blood. The source of these receptors is a woman aged 25 to 45 in good health.

The chain links TRBV2 to TRBJ2-1; no clear D gene. The V end lost 7 bases, the J end lost 6 bases, and 13 bases lay between the germline ends. The CDR3 spans 13 residues. Germline V gene data show CDR1 as SNHLY and CDR2 as FYNNEI. CDR3 sequence reads: CASIIDRGNEQFF. The CDR3 region has the DNA TGTGCCAGCATTATAGACCGAGGCAATGAGCAGTTCTTC.

The chain uses TRBV12-3 or TRBV12-4 and TRBJ1-4; D is perhaps TRBD1 (6 bases). The CDR3 length is 14 residues. Trimming stripped 7 bases from V and 0 bases from J, with 9 bases between. This chain's CDR3 is CASKDSSTNEKLFF. The CDR3, as DNA: TGTGCCAGCAAGGACAGTTCAACTAATGAAAAACTGTTTTTT.

Concerning this clonotype itself: The final CDR3 position lacks the conserved phenylalanine or tryptophan, pointing to a likely read error. This chain connects TRBV9 to TRBJ2-5; 7 bases agree with TRBD2. The CDR3 loop spans 14 amino acids. V shed 4 bases and J 4 bases; nucleotides not matched to a gene: 7. Per germline, CDR1 SGDLS and CDR2 YYNGEE. The CDR3 is CASSRGAGRETQYV. CDR3 bases: TGTGCCAGCAGCCGGGGAGCGGGACGAGAGACCCAGTACGTC.

The CDR3 reads CASIPDLGQGLVYTEAFF. CDR3 nucleotides: TGTGCCAGCATTCCCGATCTAGGACAGGGCCTAGTGTACACTGAAGCTTTCTTT. The J gene is TRBJ1-1, the V gene TRBV6-1, with TRBD1 matching over 8 bases. The CDR3 is 18 residues long. Germline CDR1 and CDR2: MNHNS and SASEGT. With V trimmed by 7 bases and J by 3 bases, 19 bases remained unmatched.

The chain has TRBV29-1 and TRBJ2-1; TRBD2 matches 10 bases. V was clipped by 3 bases and J by 4 bases; unmatched bases: 3. The CDR3 extends over 14 amino acids. Germline CDR1 reads SQVTM; CDR2 reads ANQGSEA. CDR3 region: CSVDTSGMYNEQFF. CDR3 coding DNA: TGCAGCGTTGATACTAGCGGGATGTACAATGAGCAGTTCTTC.

Of note for this clonotype: A much larger clone differs by one base, so this may be a read error. A read error is likely, as this CDR3 ends without the conserved phenylalanine or tryptophan. The chain has TRBV4-1 and TRBJ2-4; 11 bases fit TRBD1. The J call is in doubt because the DNA end fits TRBJ2-7 better. The CDR3 covers 16 residues. Germline CDR1 and CDR2: MGHRA and YSYEKL. The CDR3 nucleotides are TGCGCCAGCAGCCAAGATCAGGGACAGGGGGTCGACGAGCAGTACTCC. Its translation is CASSQDQGQGVDEQYS.

This clonotype was detected only a few times. The rearrangement links TRBV27 to TRBJ1-2; a weak D match, TRBD1 (6 bases). Germline V CDR1 and CDR2: MNHEY, SMNVEV (reference sequence). The CDR3 length is 13 residues. V gave up 1 base and J gave up 7 bases, with 10 bases separating them. The CDR3: CASSLYGTSGYTF. The CDR3 DNA reads as TGTGCCAGCAGTTTATACGGGACATCTGGCTACACCTTC.

In its sample, this clonotype was seen many times. The genes are TRBV7-2 and TRBJ2-5; 9 bases agree with TRBD2. Trimming took 5 bases from V and 4 from J; bases not matched to a gene: 8. CDR1 SGHTA and CDR2 FQGNSA come from the germline V gene. The CDR3 has 15 residues. In nucleotides, the CDR3 is TGTGCCAGCAGCGTAAGCGGGAGGTTTGGAGAGACCCAGTACTTC. Residues: CASSVSGRFGETQYF. The variable domain in full, completed from reference TRBV7-2 and TRBJ2-5, reads GAGVSQSPSNKVTEKGKDVELRCDPISGHTALYWYRQSLGQGLEFLIYFQGNSAPDKSGLPSDRFSAERTGGSVSTLTIQRTQQEDSAVYLCASSVSGRFGETQYFGPGTRLLVL.

The V gene is TRBV6-6, the J gene TRBJ2-3; D is unresolved. In germline, CDR1 is MNHNY, CDR2 SVGAGI (reference sequence). CDR3 length equals 11 residues. The ends were cut back, 8 bases at V and 7 bases at J, with 10 bases in the middle. For the CDR3, the DNA is TGTGCCAGCGCGGTGTCCCATACGCAGTATTTT. Protein sequence: CASAVSHTQYF.

The V and J genes are TRBV7-2 and TRBJ2-7; 10 bases fit TRBD1. V lost 5 bases and J lost 2; bases outside the gene matches: 6. This CDR3 contains 15 residues. The germline gives CDR1 SGHTA, CDR2 FQGNSA. The CDR3 loop reads CASSQAGQGTYEQYF. In DNA form, the CDR3 reads TGTGCCAGCAGCCAAGCGGGACAGGGGACCTACGAGCAGTACTTC. Full variable domain (missing parts from reference TRBV7-2 and TRBJ2-7): GAGVSQSPSNKVTEKGKDVELRCDPISGHTALYWYRQSLGQGLEFLIYFQGNSAPDKSGLPSDRFSAERTGGSVSTLTIQRTQQEDSAVYLCASSQAGQGTYEQYFGPGTRLTVT.

The genes are TRBV5-1 and TRBJ2-7; D perhaps matches TRBD1 (6 bases). This CDR3 is 15 amino acids long. V gave up 1 base and J gave up 0 bases, with 11 bases separating them. Per the germline V gene, CDR1 is SGHRS and CDR2 is YFSETQ. Written as DNA, the CDR3 is TGCGCCAGCAGCTTGTTCCAGGGACACTCCTACGAGCAGTACTTC. It is translated as CASSLFQGHSYEQYF.